These 23 T cell receptor beta chains came from one sample sequenced in a study of Graves' ophthalmopathy and Graves' hyperthyroidism. Beta-chain TCR CDR3 regions were amplified from RNA transcripts. In the first round, RT-PCR was carried out with HTBI primers, and a multiplex PCR formed the second round. TCRdb itself ran the multiplex PCR reads through MiXCR, one entry per CDR3 protein. Found here are hundreds of thousands of distinct CDR3 sequences, roughly two fifths of them singletons; the top ten hold 44%. The sequenced sample consisted of peripheral blood. The receptors were sampled from an adult man with Graves' ophthalmopathy.

The table lists this clonotype with many counts. V usage is TRBV11-2 and J usage is TRBJ2-7; D call uncertain. The CDR3 has 13 amino acids. The V end was cut by 3 bases, the J end by 1 base, with 7 bases between. Germline loops: CDR1 SGHAT, CDR2 FQNNGV. The CDR3 is CASSFGTSYEQYF. The CDR3 bases are TGTGCCAGCAGCTTTGGAACGTCCTACGAGCAGTACTTC.

This chain connects TRBV6-5 to TRBJ2-7; no firm D call. Trimming cost V 0 bases and J 4 bases, with 7 bases left between them. Germline V gene lookup returns CDR1 MNHEY and CDR2 SVGAGI. This CDR3 is built from 13 residues. The CDR3 DNA is TGTGCCAGCAGTTACTCGAACGCTTACGAGCAGTACTTC. Translating gives CASSYSNAYEQYF.

This chain connects TRBV12-3 or TRBV12-4 to TRBJ1-1, with D possibly being TRBD1 (6 bases). This CDR3 comprises 14 residues. V lost 7 bases, J lost 4 bases, and 16 bases lay in between. The DNA for the CDR3 is TGTGCCAGCATCTGGGGGGGGCCTACCACTGAAGCTTTCTTT. This sequence encodes CASIWGGPTTEAFF.

This clonotype was seen once. Without the conserved terminal phenylalanine or tryptophan, this CDR3 likely stems from a read error. V usage is TRBV19 and J usage is TRBJ1-2; possible D gene TRBD1, 5 bases. The CDR3 length is 11 residues. Trimming removed 6 bases from V and 9 bases from J, with 11 bases in between. Germline assignment: CDR1 LNHDA and CDR2 SQIVND (reference sequence). CDR3 in DNA: TGTGCCAGTAGACTTGAGGGGCGCTACACCCTC. This gives the protein CASRLEGRYTL.

The table lists this clonotype with a count of one. The chain is built from TRBV11-1 and TRBJ1-6; 11 positions match TRBD1. Germline values: CDR1 SGHAT, CDR2 FQDESV (reference sequence). The J segment lost 9 bases and the V segment lost 2 bases, leaving 3 bases of the junction unmatched. The CDR3 spans 15 residues. The DNA of the CDR3 is TGTGCCAGCAGCTTAACCGGGACAGGGGGTTCACCCCTCCACTTT. Amino acid sequence: CASSLTGTGGSPLHF.

This clonotype showed up many times. This rearrangement joins TRBV10-3 to TRBJ1-4, with D possibly being TRBD1 (5 bases). The CDR3 has 13 residues. The V gene lost 4 bases and the J gene lost 6 bases, with 9 bases spanning the gap. Germline assignment: CDR1 ENHRY and CDR2 SYGVKD. The CDR3 DNA is TGTGCCATCAGTGGGACGGGGGATGAAAAACTGTTTTTT. Translation: CAISGTGDEKLFF.

This clonotype came up many times. The rearrangement uses TRBV15 and TRBJ1-3; D gene ambiguous. V was pared by 0 bases and J by 2 bases, with 5 bases between. Germline V gene sequence: CDR1 LNHNV, CDR2 YYDKDF (reference sequence). The CDR3 is made up of 14 amino acids. The CDR3 sequence is CATSREEAGNTIYF. DNA of the CDR3: TGTGCCACCAGCAGAGAGGAAGCTGGAAACACCATATATTTT.

This sequence joins TRBV19 and TRBJ1-5, with D maybe TRBD1 (6 bases). The CDR3 spans 17 residues. CDR1 is LNHDA and CDR2 is SQIVND in the germline V gene (reference sequence). V shed 6 bases and J shed 2 bases, with 20 bases lying between them. CDR3 region: CASRIGGQNWGNQPQHF. As DNA, the CDR3 is TGTGCCAGTAGAATTGGAGGACAGAATTGGGGCAATCAGCCCCAGCATTTT. Complete variable domain (other parts from reference TRBV19 and TRBJ1-5): DGGITQSPKYLFRKEGQNVTLSCEQNLNHDAMYWYRQDPGQGLRLIYYSQIVNDFQKGDIAEGYSVSREKKESFPLTVTSAQKNPTAFYLCASRIGGQNWGNQPQHFGDGTRLSIL.

This chain connects TRBV12-3 or TRBV12-4 to TRBJ1-2; D remains unclear. Between the trimmed V and J ends, which lost 4 bases and 8 bases, there was a span of 11 bases. The CDR3 spans 12 residues. The CDR3 nucleotides read TGTGCCAGCAGTTACCCCCCTGGGGGCTACACCTTC. Its protein product is CASSYPPGGYTF.

J is TRBJ1-1 and V is TRBV29-1; 10 bases agree with TRBD1. This CDR3 has 14 amino acids. Trimming took 6 bases from V and 6 from J; bases not matched to a gene: 10. Germline V gives CDR1 SQVTM, CDR2 ANQGSEA. This CDR3 reads CSVAGQGWSAEAFF. In DNA, the CDR3 is TGCAGCGTGGCGGGACAGGGGTGGAGCGCTGAAGCTTTCTTT.

This clonotype was recorded once. V and J are TRBV5-1 and TRBJ1-2, with TRBD1 matching over 7 bases. The V gene's germline CDR1 is SGHRS and CDR2 YFSETQ. The CDR3 has 17 residues. Trimming took 5 bases from V and 2 from J; bases not matched to a gene: 15. The CDR3 region is CASSQFGPGGFNYGYTF. Written as DNA, the CDR3 is TGCGCCAGCAGTCAATTTGGGCCAGGGGGTTTCAACTATGGCTACACCTTC.

The chain's CDR3 is CSAIGAGGGTEAFF. The CDR3 bases are TGCAGCGCCATCGGGGCAGGGGGAGGGACTGAAGCTTTCTTT. The rearrangement links TRBV29-1 to TRBJ1-1; 7 bases map to TRBD1. CDR1 is SQVTM, CDR2 ANQGSEA, per germline. J lost 5 bases, V lost 7 bases, and 13 bases had no gene match. The CDR3 spans 14 residues.

The chain carries TRBV5-1 and TRBJ2-7, with 11 nucleotides matching TRBD2. CDR1 and CDR2 (germline): SGHRS, YFSETQ. The J segment lost 2 bases and the V segment lost 7 bases, leaving 8 bases of the junction unmatched. This CDR3 has 15 residues. CDR3 sequence: CASRVTSGDTYEQYF. The CDR3, as DNA: TGCGCCAGCCGTGTGACTAGCGGGGATACCTACGAGCAGTACTTC.

This clonotype was found many times. The CDR3 bases are TGTGCCAGCAGCTTAAGGAGGGGTGCTAATGAAAAACTGTTTTTT. As protein: CASSLRRGANEKLFF. The rearrangement uses TRBV7-9 and TRBJ1-4, with a tentative D call TRBD1 (5 bases). The CDR3 covers 15 residues. Trimming cost V 2 bases and J 3 bases, with 10 bases left between them. Germline CDR1 SEHNR, CDR2 FQNEAQ (reference sequence).

This clonotype has just a few counts. J is TRBJ2-5 and V is TRBV14, with 10 bases lining up with TRBD1. The CDR3 runs to 16 residues. CDR1 SGHDN and CDR2 FVKESK come from the germline V gene. Germline trimming cut 10 bases from V and 0 bases from J; bases unmatched to any gene: 11. The CDR3 sequence: CATRGDRGTDQETQYF. As DNA, the CDR3 is TGTGCCACCCGGGGGGACAGGGGAACGGACCAAGAGACCCAGTACTTC.

This clonotype was recorded once. The chain recombines TRBV25-1 with TRBJ1-6; the match to TRBD1 covers 7 bases. The V and J ends lost 8 bases and 4 bases, in that order; junction bases with no gene match: 14. Germline lookup yields CDR1 MGHDK and CDR2 SYGVNS. The length of the CDR3 is 17 residues. The CDR3 loop reads CASLELQGVSYNSPLHF. CDR3 DNA sequence: TGTGCCAGCTTAGAGCTCCAGGGGGTATCATATAATTCACCCCTCCACTTT.

The V gene is TRBV12-3 or TRBV12-4, the J gene TRBJ1-1; 7 bases match TRBD1. Trimming cost V 4 bases and J 2 bases; bases outside gene matches: 13. The CDR3 contains 17 residues. The CDR3 loop reads CASSSMDRFYVNTEAFF. CDR3 DNA sequence: TGTGCCAGCAGTTCCATGGACAGGTTTTATGTAAACACTGAAGCTTTCTTT.

The chain couples TRBV20-1 to TRBJ1-5; 10 bases agree with TRBD1. Germline CDR1 DFQATT, CDR2 SNEGSKA (reference sequence). V gave up 1 base and J gave up 7 bases; unmatched junction bases: 10. This CDR3 spans 16 amino acids. DNA of the CDR3: TGCAGTGCTAGAGCCGGGACAGGGGTGGACAAGCAGCCCCAGCATTTT. Amino acid sequence: CSARAGTGVDKQPQHF.

Concerning this clonotype itself: This may be a read error, as it is one base from a much larger clone. The V and J genes are TRBV29-1 and TRBJ2-7; 7 bases agree with TRBD1. CDR1 SQVTM and CDR2 ANQGSEA come from the germline V gene. This CDR3 is 14 amino acids long. CDR3 DNA: TGCAGCGTTGTAAGACAGGGCGATTCCTGCGAGCAGTACTTC. Protein product: CSVVRQGDSCEQYF.

Comment on this clonotype: This is likely a read error, given that the CDR3 carries no conserved phenylalanine or tryptophan at its end. The chain recombines TRBV7-8 with TRBJ1-6, with D perhaps TRBD1 (5 bases). The CDR3 is made up of 16 amino acids. In germline, CDR1 is SGHVS, CDR2 FQNEAQ. V gave up 5 bases and J gave up 5 bases, with 16 bases separating them. CDR3 coding DNA: TGTGCCAGCAGCCTACAGGCCGGGGTAGATAATTCACCCCTCCACTGT. This codes for CASSLQAGVDNSPLHC.

Concerning this clonotype itself: One base away lies a much larger clone, so this may be a sequencing read error. This chain connects TRBV10-3 to TRBJ1-3; the D is unclear. Germline CDR1 reads ENHRY; CDR2 reads SYGVKD. The CDR3 has 14 residues. CDR3 residues: CASSFSSSGDTIYF. In DNA, the CDR3 is TGTGCCAGCAGTTTCTCGAGCTCTGGAGACACCATATATTTT.

The chain has TRBV6-6 and TRBJ1-1; D gene unclear. CDR3 size: 13 residues. CDR1 MNHNY and CDR2 SVGAGI come from the germline V gene (reference sequence). V was cut by 2 bases and J by 3 bases, with 7 bases left in between. The CDR3 DNA reads TGTGCCAGCAGTTACGAGTCCTACACTGAAGCTTTCTTT. Residues: CASSYESYTEAFF.

CDR3 DNA: TGCGCCAGCAGTGAGAAGGGGAGGAACACCGGGGAGCTGTTTTTT. This sequence encodes CASSEKGRNTGELFF. The genes are TRBV10-1 and TRBJ2-2; D is perhaps TRBD1 or TRBD2 (5 bases each). The CDR3 extends over 15 amino acids. Trimming took 2 bases from V and 1 from J, leaving 8 bases between them. In germline, CDR1 is WNHNN, CDR2 SYGVQD (reference sequence).